The 16 T cell receptor beta chains below all came from one sample that was sequenced in a study of OX40 agonist ivuxolimab in advanced cancers. Profiled with immunoSEQ multiplex PCR; TCRdb holds only in-frame clones, not every one. The sample holds 55,000 to 75,000 clones, more than 80% seen once. The input for sequencing was CD4+ or CD8+ T cells sorted from blood, taken in a trial of the OX40 agonist ivuxolimab. These receptor sequences come from an adult with an advanced solid tumor such as melanoma, head and neck, liver or kidney cancer.

The J gene is TRBJ2-7, the V gene TRBV28; D gene unclear. Germline CDR1 reads MDHEN; CDR2 reads SYDVKM. The CDR3 is 14 amino acids. Trimming stripped 2 bases from V and 5 bases from J, with 13 bases between. The CDR3 reads CASSLSPSRNEQYF. The CDR3 region has the DNA TGTGCCAGCAGTTTAAGTCCTAGTAGGAACGAGCAGTACTTC.

V is TRBV5-1 and J is TRBJ2-5; 7 bases are shared with TRBD1. The J segment lost 1 base and the V segment lost 0 bases, leaving 3 bases of the junction unmatched. This CDR3 contains 15 residues. Germline V lookup: CDR1 SGHRS, CDR2 YFSETQ. CDR3 region: CASSLGQGAQETQYF. The DNA of the CDR3 is TGCGCCAGCAGCTTGGGACAGGGTGCCCAAGAGACCCAGTACTTC.

The CDR3 reads CASSQGLAEIQETQYF. The CDR3 DNA follows: TGTGCCAGCAGCCAAGGACTAGCGGAGATCCAAGAGACCCAGTACTTC. The chain links TRBV5-4 to TRBJ2-5; 10 bases match TRBD2. Germline CDR1 and CDR2: SGHNT and YYREEE (reference sequence). The CDR3 is made up of 16 amino acids. V gave up 4 bases and J gave up 1 base; unmatched junction bases: 7.

Only one count was recorded for this clone. The chain joins TRBV5-1 to TRBJ1-2; 7 bases align to TRBD1. J lost 3 bases, V lost 5 bases, and 4 bases had no gene match. The CDR3 loop spans 13 amino acids. CDR1 and CDR2 (germline): SGHRS, YFSETQ. In DNA, the CDR3 is TGCGCCAGCAGGACCCAGGGGGACTATGGCTACACCTTC. The encoded protein is CASRTQGDYGYTF.

The genes are TRBV27 and TRBJ2-1; 13 bases line up with TRBD2. CDR3 size: 17 residues. Germline lookup yields CDR1 MNHEY and CDR2 SMNVEV (reference sequence). The V gene end was trimmed by 1 base and the J gene end by 3 bases; junction bases not matched to a gene: 3. The CDR3 here is CASSLLTSGRLYNEQFF. The CDR3, as DNA: TGTGCCAGCAGTTTATTGACTAGCGGGAGGCTCTACAATGAGCAGTTCTTC.

CDR3 nucleotide sequence: TGTGCCAGTAGGGGACAGTCTAACTATGGCTACACCTTC. Translated, it gives CASRGQSNYGYTF. V and J are TRBV19 and TRBJ1-2, with 7 bases that match TRBD1. Germline V gives CDR1 LNHDA, CDR2 SQIVND (reference sequence). V shed 6 bases and J 0 bases; nucleotides not matched to a gene: 1. The CDR3 consists of 13 residues.

The gene calls are TRBV27 and TRBJ1-2, with D hard to call. Per germline, CDR1 MNHEY and CDR2 SMNVEV (reference sequence). V was cut by 5 bases and J by 1 base, with 20 bases left in between. This CDR3 has 17 amino acids. The CDR3 is CASSLWGGRKFNYGYTF. The CDR3, as DNA: TGTGCCAGCAGTCTATGGGGAGGGAGAAAATTTAACTATGGCTACACCTTC.

The CDR3: CASSSQGLGTEAFF. CDR3 coding DNA: TGTGCCAGTAGTTCACAGGGGTTGGGCACTGAAGCTTTCTTT. V is TRBV19 and J is TRBJ1-1; 7 nucleotides line up with TRBD1. There are 14 residues in the CDR3. V gave up 5 bases and J gave up 4 bases; unmatched junction bases: 7. Germline V gives CDR1 LNHDA, CDR2 SQIVND (reference sequence).

The CDR3 DNA follows: TGTGCCAGCAGCGTAGGGGGAGGTATTCAGGAAAAACTGTTTTTT. Its translation is CASSVGGGIQEKLFF. This rearrangement joins TRBV7-9 to TRBJ1-4; D possibly corresponds to TRBD1 (6 bases). This CDR3 is 15 amino acids long. Germline V CDR1 and CDR2: SEHNR, FQNEAQ (reference sequence). Trimming shortened V by 5 bases and J by 8 bases, and 18 bases separated the two germline ends.

This rearrangement joins TRBV5-5 to TRBJ1-1; 7 bases are a match to TRBD1. The CDR3 sequence is 14 residues long. The germline V gene encodes CDR1 SGHKS and CDR2 YYEKEE (reference sequence). With V trimmed by 1 base and J by 4 bases, 4 bases remained unmatched. This CDR3 is CASSLLQGGTEAFF. The DNA for the CDR3 is TGTGCCAGCAGCTTGCTTCAGGGGGGCACTGAAGCTTTCTTT.

The V and J genes are TRBV7-9 and TRBJ2-3; 10 bases are a match to TRBD1. Germline-derived CDR1 and CDR2 are SEHNR and FQNEAQ (reference sequence). The CDR3 has 15 residues. Losses at the gene ends were 5 bases for V and 6 bases for J; bases not matched to a gene: 8. The CDR3 coding sequence is TGTGCCAGCAGCCACGGGACAGGGGTGGCGGATACGCAGTATTTT. Translating gives CASSHGTGVADTQYF.

The V gene is TRBV5-1, the J gene TRBJ1-2; 8 nucleotides match TRBD1. Trimming took 4 bases from V and 6 from J; bases not matched to a gene: 5. The CDR3 consists of 13 residues. Germline CDR1 is SGHRS and CDR2 is YFSETQ. As DNA, the CDR3 is TGCGCCAGCAGCCACCCGGGACAGGATGGCTACACCTTC. The encoded protein is CASSHPGQDGYTF.

V is TRBV30 and J is TRBJ1-5; D is possibly TRBD1 (5 bases). Germline loops: CDR1 GTSNPN, CDR2 SVGIG (reference sequence). V was shortened by 2 bases and J by 7 bases, with 12 bases between the two germline ends. The CDR3 sequence is 13 residues long. The CDR3 nucleotides are TGTGCCTGGAGTAAGGGAAAGGGGCAGCCCCAGCATTTT. It codes for CAWSKGKGQPQHF.

V gene TRBV10-3 combines with J gene TRBJ2-7, with D unclear. The V end lost 3 bases, the J end lost 3 bases, and 12 bases lay between the germline ends. Germline lookup yields CDR1 ENHRY and CDR2 SYGVKD. This CDR3 contains 14 residues. As DNA, the CDR3 is TGTGCCATCAGTGAAGTCCAAAAGGGCTACGAGCAGTACTTC. It translates to CAISEVQKGYEQYF.

In nucleotides, the CDR3 is TGTGCCAGCAGTTCCTTCAGGGAAGACGAGCAGTACTTC. It encodes CASSSFREDEQYF. V usage is TRBV28 and J usage is TRBJ2-7; TRBD1 is a possible D gene (5 bases). Germline lookup yields CDR1 MDHEN and CDR2 SYDVKM. CDR3 length: 13 amino acids. V dropped 4 bases and J dropped 5 bases, with 12 bases sitting between them.

The rearrangement uses TRBV5-1 and TRBJ1-6, with 7 bases lining up with TRBD1. The germline CDR1 and CDR2 sequences are SGHRS and YFSETQ. This CDR3 comprises 14 residues. Unmatched junction bases numbered 3, after V lost 1 base and J lost 8 bases. This chain's CDR3 is CASSLRTGDSPLHF. The CDR3 DNA reads TGCGCCAGCAGCTTGAGAACAGGGGATTCACCCCTCCACTTT.